The clone carrying this T cell receptor (beta chain) was detected ten times or more. This CDR3 spans 15 amino acids. Trimming took off 7 bases at V and 2 bases at J, with 18 bases between the two ends. The germline gives CDR1 SQVTM, CDR2 ANQGSEA. Using its own MiXCR run on the RT-PCR reads, TCRdb lists one record per CDR3 protein. Found here are about 410,000 distinct CDR3 sequences, 16% of them singletons; the top ten hold less than 9.5%. This entry comes from a study of patients and donors after allogeneic stem cell transplantation. The chain combines TRBV29-1 with TRBJ2-1; D uncertain. This clonotype originated in a human donor who was either an allogeneic HSCT recipient or a stem cell or donor lymphocyte infusion donor (not recorded which). It is not recorded whose cells these are; they may come from a transplant donor. The source material was blood, either unsorted or a sorted T cell fraction (not recorded which). The chain's CDR3 is CSGEEDGEPYNEQFF. CDR3 nucleotide sequence: TGCAGCGGGGAAGAGGACGGTGAGCCCTACAATGAGCAGTTCTTC.